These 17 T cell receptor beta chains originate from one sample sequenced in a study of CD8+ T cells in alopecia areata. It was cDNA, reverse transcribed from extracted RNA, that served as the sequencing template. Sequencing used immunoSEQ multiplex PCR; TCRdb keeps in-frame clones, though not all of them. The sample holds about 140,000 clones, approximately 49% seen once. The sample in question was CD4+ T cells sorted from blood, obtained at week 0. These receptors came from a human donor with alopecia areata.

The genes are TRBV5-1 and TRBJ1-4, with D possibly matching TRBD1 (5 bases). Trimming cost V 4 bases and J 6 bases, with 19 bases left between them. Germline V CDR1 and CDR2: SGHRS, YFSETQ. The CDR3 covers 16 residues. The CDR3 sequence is CASSAQIGAPHEKLFF. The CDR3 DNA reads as TGCGCCAGCAGCGCACAGATCGGGGCCCCTCATGAAAAACTGTTTTTT. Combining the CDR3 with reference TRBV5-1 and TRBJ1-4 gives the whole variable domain KAGVTQTPRYLIKTRGQQVTLSCSPISGHRSVSWYQQTPGQGLQFLFEYFSETQRNKGNFPGRFSGRQFSNSRSEMNVSTLELGDSALYLCASSAQIGAPHEKLFFGSGTQLSVL.

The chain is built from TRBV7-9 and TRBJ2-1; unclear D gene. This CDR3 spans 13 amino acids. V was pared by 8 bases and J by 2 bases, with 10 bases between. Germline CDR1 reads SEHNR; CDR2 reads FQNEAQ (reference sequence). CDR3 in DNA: TGTGCCAGCGTACTGGCTACCTACAATGAGCAGTTCTTC. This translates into CASVLATYNEQFF.

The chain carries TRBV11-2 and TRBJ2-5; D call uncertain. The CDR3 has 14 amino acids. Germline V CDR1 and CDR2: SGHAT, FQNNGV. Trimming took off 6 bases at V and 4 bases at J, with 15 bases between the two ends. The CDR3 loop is CASSPFGRTETQYF. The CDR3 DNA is TGTGCCAGCAGTCCCTTCGGGCGGACAGAGACCCAGTACTTC. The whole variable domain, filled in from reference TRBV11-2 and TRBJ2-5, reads EAGVAQSPRYKIIEKRQSVAFWCNPISGHATLYWYQQILGQGPKLLIQFQNNGVVDDSQLPKDRFSAERLKGVDSTLKIQPAKLEDSAVYLCASSPFGRTETQYFGPGTRLLVL.

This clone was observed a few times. CDR3 protein: CARVVFLGIETQYF. CDR3 DNA: TGCGCCAGAGTGGTATTTCTAGGGATTGAGACCCAGTACTTC. V is TRBV10-2 and J is TRBJ2-5; the D is unclear. Germline V gene lookup returns CDR1 WSHSY and CDR2 SAAADI. Trimming shortened V by 9 bases and J by 5 bases, and 19 bases separated the two germline ends. The CDR3 length is 14 residues.

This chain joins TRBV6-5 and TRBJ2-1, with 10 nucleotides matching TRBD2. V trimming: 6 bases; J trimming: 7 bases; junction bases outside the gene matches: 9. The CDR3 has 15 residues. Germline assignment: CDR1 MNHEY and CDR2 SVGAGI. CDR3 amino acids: CASSPPRSGGNEQFF. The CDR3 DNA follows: TGTGCCAGCAGCCCACCCCGTAGCGGGGGGAATGAGCAGTTCTTC.

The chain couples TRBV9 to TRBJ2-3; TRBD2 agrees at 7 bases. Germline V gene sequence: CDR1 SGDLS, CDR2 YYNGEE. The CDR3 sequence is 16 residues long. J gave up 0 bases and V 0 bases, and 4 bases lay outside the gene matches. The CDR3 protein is CASSVDPGGSTDTQYF. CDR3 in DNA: TGTGCCAGCAGCGTAGACCCGGGAGGAAGCACAGATACGCAGTATTTT.

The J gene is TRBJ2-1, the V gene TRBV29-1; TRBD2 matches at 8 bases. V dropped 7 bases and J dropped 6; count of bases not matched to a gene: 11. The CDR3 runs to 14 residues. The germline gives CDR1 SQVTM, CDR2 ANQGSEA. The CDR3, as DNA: TGCAGCGCCTGCGTGGGTGCGGGAGGCAATGAGCAGTTCTTC. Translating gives CSACVGAGGNEQFF.

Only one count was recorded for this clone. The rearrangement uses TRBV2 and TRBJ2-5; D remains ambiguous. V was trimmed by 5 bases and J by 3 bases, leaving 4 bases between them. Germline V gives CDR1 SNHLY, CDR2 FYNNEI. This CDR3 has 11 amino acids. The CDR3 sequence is CASSTEETQYF. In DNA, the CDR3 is TGTGCCAGCAGTACAGAAGAGACCCAGTACTTC.

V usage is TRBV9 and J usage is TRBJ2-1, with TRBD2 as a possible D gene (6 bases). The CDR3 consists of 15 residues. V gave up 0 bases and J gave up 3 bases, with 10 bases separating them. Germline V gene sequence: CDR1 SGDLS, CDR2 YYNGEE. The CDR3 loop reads CASSVGSGNYNEQFF. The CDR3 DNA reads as TGTGCCAGCAGCGTAGGTAGCGGAAACTACAATGAGCAGTTCTTC.

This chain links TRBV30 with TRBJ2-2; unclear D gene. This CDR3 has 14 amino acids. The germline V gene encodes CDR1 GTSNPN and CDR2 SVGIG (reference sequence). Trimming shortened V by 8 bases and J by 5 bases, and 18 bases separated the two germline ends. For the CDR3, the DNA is TGTGCCGGGCCGAACGAGATGAAGACCGGGGAGCTGTTTTTT. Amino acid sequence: CAGPNEMKTGELFF.

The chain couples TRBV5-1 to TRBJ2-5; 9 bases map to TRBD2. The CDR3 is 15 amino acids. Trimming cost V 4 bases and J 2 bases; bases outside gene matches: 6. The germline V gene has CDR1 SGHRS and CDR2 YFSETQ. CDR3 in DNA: TGCGCCAGCAGCCTAAATCTAGCGGGACAAGAGACCCAGTACTTC. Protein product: CASSLNLAGQETQYF.

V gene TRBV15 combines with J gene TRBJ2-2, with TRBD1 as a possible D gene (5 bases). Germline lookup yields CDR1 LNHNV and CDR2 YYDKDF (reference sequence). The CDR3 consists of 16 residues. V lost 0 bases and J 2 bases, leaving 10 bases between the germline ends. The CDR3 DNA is TGTGCCACCAGCAGAGAACCAAGGGGTAACACCGGGGAGCTGTTTTTT. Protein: CATSREPRGNTGELFF.

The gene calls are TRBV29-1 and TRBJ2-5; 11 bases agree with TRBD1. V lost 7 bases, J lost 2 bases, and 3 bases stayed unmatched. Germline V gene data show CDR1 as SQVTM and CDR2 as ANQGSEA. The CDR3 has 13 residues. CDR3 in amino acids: CSADRGPQETQYF. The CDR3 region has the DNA TGCAGCGCGGACAGGGGGCCTCAAGAGACCCAGTACTTC.

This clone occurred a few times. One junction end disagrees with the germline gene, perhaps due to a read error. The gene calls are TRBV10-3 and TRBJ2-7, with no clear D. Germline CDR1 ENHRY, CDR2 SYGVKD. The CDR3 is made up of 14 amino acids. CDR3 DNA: TGTGCCAGCAGTCCCCTCCACAGCTCCTACGAGCAGTACTTC. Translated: CASSPLHSSYEQYF.

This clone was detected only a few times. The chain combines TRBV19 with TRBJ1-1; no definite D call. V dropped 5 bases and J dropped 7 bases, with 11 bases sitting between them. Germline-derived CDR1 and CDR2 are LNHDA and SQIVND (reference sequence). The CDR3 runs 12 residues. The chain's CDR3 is CASSLSTVEAFF. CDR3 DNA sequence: TGTGCCAGTAGTCTCTCGACGGTTGAAGCTTTCTTT.

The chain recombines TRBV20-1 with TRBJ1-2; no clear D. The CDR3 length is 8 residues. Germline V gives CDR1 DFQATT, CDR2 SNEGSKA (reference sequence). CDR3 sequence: CSSEGYTF. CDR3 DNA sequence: TGCAGCTCGGAGGGCTACACCTTC.

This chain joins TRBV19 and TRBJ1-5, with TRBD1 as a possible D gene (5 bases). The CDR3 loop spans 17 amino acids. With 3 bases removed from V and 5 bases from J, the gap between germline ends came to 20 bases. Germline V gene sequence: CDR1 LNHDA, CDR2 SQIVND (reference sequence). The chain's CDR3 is CASSMVGAILFDQPQHF. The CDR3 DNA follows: TGTGCCAGTAGTATGGTAGGGGCCATCTTGTTCGATCAGCCCCAGCATTTT.